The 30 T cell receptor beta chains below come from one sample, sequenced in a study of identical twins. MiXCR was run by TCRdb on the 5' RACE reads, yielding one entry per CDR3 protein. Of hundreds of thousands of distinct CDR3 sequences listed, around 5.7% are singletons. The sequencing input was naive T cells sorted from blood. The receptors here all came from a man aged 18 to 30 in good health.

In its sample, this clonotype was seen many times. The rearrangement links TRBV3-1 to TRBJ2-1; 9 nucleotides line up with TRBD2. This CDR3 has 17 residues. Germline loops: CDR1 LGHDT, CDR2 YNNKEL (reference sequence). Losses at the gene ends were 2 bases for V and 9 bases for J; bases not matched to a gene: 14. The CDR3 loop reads CASSQLLSGTSPIEQFF. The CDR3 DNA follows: TGTGCCAGCAGCCAATTACTGAGCGGGACTAGCCCGATTGAGCAGTTCTTC.

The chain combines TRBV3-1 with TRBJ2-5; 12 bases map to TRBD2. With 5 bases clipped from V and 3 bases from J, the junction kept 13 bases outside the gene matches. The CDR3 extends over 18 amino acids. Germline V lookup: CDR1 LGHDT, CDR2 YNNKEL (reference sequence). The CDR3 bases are TGTGCCAGCAGCTACCGGACTAGCGGGATGAAATCCGAAGAGACCCAGTACTTC. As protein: CASSYRTSGMKSEETQYF.

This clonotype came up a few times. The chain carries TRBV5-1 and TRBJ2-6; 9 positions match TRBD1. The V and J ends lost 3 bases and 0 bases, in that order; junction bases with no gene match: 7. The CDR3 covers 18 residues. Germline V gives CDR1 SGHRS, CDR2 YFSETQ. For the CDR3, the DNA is TGCGCCAGCAGCTGGCCCGGACAGGGGAGCTCTGGGGCCAACGTCCTGACTTTC. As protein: CASSWPGQGSSGANVLTF. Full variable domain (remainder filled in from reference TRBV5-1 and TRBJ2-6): KAGVTQTPRYLIKTRGQQVTLSCSPISGHRSVSWYQQTPGQGLQFLFEYFSETQRNKGNFPGRFSGRQFSNSRSEMNVSTLELGDSALYLCASSWPGQGSSGANVLTFGAGSRLTVL.

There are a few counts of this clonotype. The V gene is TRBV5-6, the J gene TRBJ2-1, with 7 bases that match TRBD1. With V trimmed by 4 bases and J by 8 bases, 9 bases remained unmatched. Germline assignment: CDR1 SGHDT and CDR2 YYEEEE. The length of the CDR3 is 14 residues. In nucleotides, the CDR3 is TGTGCCAGCAGCCGGTCGACAGGGCGGGATGAGCAGTTCTTC. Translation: CASSRSTGRDEQFF.

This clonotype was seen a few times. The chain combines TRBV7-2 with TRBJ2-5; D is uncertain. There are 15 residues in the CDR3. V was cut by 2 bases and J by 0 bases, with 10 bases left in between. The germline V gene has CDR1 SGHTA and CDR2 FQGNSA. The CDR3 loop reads CASSLQTSYQETQYF. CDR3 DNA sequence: TGTGCCAGCAGCTTACAGACCTCGTACCAAGAGACCCAGTACTTC.

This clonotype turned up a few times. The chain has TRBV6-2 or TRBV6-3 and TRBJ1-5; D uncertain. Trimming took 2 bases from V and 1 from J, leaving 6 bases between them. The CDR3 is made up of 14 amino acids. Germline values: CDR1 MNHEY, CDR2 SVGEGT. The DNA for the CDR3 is TGTGCCAGCAGTTACAGGGCCAGCAATCAGCCCCAGCATTTT. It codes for CASSYRASNQPQHF.

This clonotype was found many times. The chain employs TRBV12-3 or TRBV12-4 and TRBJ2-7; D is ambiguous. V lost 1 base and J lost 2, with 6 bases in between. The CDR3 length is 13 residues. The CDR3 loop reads CASSLGLPYEQYV. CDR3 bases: TGTGCCAGCAGTTTAGGGCTTCCCTACGAGCAGTACGTC.

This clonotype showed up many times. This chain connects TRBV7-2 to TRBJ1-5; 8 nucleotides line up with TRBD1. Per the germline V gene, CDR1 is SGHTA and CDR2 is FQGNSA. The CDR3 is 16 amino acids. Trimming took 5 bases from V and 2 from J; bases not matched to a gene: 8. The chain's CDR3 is CASSPRPQGGNQPQHF. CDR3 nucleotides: TGTGCCAGCAGCCCTAGACCACAGGGGGGCAATCAGCCCCAGCATTTT.

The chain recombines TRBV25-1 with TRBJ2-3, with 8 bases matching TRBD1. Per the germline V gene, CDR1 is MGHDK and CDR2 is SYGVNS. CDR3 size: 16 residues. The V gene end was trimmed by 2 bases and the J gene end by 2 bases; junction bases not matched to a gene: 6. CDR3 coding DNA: TGTGCCAGCAGTGAAAGAGGGACAGGAGTCACAGATACGCAGTATTTT. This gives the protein CASSERGTGVTDTQYF.

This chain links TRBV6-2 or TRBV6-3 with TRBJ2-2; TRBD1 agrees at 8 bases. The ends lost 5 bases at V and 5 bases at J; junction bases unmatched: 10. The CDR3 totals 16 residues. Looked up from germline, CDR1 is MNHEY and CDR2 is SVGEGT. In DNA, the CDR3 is TGTGCCAGCAGTCTCCTAGGACAGGGTGGGACCGGGGAGCTGTTTTTT. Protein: CASSLLGQGGTGELFF.

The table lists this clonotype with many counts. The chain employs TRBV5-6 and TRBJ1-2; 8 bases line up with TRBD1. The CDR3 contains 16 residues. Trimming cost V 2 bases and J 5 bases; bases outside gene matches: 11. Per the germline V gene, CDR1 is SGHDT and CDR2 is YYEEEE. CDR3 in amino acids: CASSLYGQGGFYGYTF. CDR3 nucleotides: TGTGCCAGCAGCTTATACGGACAGGGTGGGTTTTATGGCTACACCTTC.

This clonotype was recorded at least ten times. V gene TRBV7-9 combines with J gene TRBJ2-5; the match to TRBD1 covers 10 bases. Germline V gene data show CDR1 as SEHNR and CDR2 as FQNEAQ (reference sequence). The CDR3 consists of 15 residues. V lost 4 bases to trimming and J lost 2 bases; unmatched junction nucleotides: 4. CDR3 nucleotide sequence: TGTGCCAGCAGCTCGGGACAGGGGTTTCAAGAGACCCAGTACTTC. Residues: CASSSGQGFQETQYF.

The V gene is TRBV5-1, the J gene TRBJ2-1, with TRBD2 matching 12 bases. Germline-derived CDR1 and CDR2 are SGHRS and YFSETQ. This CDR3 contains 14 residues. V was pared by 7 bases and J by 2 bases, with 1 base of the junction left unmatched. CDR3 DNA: TGCGCCAGCGGACTAGCGGGGACCTACAATGAGCAGTTCTTC. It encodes CASGLAGTYNEQFF.

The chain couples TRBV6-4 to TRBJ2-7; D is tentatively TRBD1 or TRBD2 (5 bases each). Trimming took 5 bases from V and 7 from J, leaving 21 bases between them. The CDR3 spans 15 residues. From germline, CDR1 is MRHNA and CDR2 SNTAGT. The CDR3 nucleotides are TGTGCCAGCAGTCAACTTCCGGGACCTCTCCAGGAGCAGTACTTC. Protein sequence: CASSQLPGPLQEQYF.

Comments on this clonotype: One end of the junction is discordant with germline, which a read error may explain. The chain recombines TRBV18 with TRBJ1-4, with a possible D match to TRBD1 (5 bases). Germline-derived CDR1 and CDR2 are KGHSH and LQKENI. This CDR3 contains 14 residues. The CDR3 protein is CASSPQASNEKLFF. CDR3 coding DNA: TGTGCCAGCTCCCCACAGGCTTCTAATGAAAAACTGTTTTTT.

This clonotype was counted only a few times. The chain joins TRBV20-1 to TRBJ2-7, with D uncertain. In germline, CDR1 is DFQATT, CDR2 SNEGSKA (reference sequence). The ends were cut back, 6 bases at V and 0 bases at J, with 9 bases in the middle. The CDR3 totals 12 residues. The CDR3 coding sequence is TGCAGTGCAACCGACCACTCCTACGAGCAGTACTTC. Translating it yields CSATDHSYEQYF.

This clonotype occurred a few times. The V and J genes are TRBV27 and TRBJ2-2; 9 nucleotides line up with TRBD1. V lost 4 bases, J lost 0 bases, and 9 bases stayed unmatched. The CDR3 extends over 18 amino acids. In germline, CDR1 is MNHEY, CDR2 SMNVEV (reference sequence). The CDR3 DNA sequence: TGTGCCAGCAGTTCCTACCGGGACAGGGTGTCGAACACCGGGGAGCTGTTTTTT. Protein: CASSSYRDRVSNTGELFF.

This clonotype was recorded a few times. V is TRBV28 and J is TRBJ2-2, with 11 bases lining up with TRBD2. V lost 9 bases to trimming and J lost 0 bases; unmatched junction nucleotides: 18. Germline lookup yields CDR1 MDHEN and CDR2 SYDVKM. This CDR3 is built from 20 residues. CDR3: CASNFKPSPGLAANTGELFF. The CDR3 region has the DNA TGTGCCAGTAACTTCAAGCCCTCTCCGGGACTAGCGGCGAACACCGGGGAGCTGTTTTTT.

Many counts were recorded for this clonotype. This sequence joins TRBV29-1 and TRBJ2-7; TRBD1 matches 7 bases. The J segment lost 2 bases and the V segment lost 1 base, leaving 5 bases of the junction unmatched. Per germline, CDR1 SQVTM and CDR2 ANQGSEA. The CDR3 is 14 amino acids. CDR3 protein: CSVEATGIPYEQYF. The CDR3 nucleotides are TGCAGCGTTGAAGCGACAGGGATCCCCTACGAGCAGTACTTC.

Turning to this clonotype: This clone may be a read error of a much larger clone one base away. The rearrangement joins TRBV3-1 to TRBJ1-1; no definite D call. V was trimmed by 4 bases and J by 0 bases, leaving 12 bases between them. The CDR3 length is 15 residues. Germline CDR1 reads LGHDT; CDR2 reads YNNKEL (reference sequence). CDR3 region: CASSPPLGVNTEAFF. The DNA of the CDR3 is TGTGCCAGCAGCCCGCCCCTGGGCGTGAACACTGAAGCTTTCTTT.

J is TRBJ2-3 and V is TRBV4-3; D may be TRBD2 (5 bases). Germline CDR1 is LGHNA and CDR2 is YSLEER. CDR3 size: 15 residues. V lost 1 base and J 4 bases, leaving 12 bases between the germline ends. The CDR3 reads CASSQASGRPDTQYF. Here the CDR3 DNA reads TGCGCCAGCAGCCAAGCATCGGGAAGGCCAGATACGCAGTATTTT.

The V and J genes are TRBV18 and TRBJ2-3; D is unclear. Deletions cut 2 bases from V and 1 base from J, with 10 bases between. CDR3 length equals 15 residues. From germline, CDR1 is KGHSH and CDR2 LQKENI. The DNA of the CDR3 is TGTGCCAGCTCACCAAGGCAGGTCGGCACAGATACGCAGTATTTT. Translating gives CASSPRQVGTDTQYF.

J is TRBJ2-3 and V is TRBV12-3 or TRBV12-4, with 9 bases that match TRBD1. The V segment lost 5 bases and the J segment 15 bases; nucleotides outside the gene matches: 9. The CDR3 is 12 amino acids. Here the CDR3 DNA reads TGTGCCAGCAGTGTCTCGGGACAGGGTACATATTTT. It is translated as CASSVSGQGTYF.

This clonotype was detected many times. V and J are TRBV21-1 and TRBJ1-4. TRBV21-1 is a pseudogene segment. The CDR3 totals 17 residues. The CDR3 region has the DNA TGTGCCAGCAGCAGGGGGCCCGCTACAGGGCATGGTGAAAAACTGTTTTTT. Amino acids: CASSRGPATGHGEKLFF.

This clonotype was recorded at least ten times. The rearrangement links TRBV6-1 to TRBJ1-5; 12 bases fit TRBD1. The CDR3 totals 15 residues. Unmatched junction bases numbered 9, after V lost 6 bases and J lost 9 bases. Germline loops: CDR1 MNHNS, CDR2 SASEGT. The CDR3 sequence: CASRQPGTGGGPQHF. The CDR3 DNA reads TGTGCCAGCAGACAGCCGGGGACAGGGGGCGGGCCCCAGCATTTT.

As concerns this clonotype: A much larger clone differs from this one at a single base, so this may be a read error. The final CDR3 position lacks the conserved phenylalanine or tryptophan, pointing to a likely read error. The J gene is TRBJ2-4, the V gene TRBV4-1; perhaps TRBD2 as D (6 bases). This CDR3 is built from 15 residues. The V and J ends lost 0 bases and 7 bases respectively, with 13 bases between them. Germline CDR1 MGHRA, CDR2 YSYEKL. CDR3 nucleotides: TGCGCCAGCAGCCAAGAATGGCTAGGAGGGAACATTCAGTACTTG. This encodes CASSQEWLGGNIQYL.

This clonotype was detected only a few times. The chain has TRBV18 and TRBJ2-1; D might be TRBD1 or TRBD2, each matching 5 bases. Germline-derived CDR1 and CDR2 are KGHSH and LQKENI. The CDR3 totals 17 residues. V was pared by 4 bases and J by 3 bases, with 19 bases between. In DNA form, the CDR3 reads TGTGCCAGCTCACGGGGGACGGGGAGCAGGTTCTACAATGAGCAGTTCTTC. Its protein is CASSRGTGSRFYNEQFF.

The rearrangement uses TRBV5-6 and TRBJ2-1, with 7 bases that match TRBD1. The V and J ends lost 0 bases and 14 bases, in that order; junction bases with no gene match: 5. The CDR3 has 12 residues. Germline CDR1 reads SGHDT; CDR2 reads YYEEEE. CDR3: CASSLALTGKFF. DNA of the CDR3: TGTGCCAGCAGCTTGGCACTGACAGGGAAGTTCTTC.

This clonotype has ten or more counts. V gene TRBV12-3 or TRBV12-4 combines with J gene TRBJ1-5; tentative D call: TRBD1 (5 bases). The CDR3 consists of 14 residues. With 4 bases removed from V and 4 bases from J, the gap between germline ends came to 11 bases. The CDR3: CASSSLRGNQPQHF. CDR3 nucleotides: TGTGCCAGCAGTTCCCTGAGGGGAAATCAGCCCCAGCATTTT.

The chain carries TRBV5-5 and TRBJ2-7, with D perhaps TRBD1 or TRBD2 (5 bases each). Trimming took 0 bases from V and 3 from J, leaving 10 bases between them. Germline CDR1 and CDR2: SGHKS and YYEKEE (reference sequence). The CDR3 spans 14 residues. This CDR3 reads CASSLGDGDYEQYF. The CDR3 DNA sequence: TGTGCCAGCAGCTTGGGGGACGGAGACTACGAGCAGTACTTC. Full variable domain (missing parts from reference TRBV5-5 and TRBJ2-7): DAGVTQSPTHLIKTRGQQVTLRCSPISGHKSVSWYQQVLGQGPQFIFQYYEKEERGRGNFPDRFSARQFPNYSSELNVNALLLGDSALYLCASSLGDGDYEQYFGPGTRLTVT.